The entry below describes one T cell receptor (beta chain). Its cognate antigen is unknown. The germline gives CDR1 SEHNR, CDR2 FQNEAQ (reference sequence). The CDR3 runs 14 residues. The V end was cut by 5 bases, the J end by 5 bases, with 15 bases between. In the PCR, 60 Vbeta and 13 Jbeta primers were used. Here immunoSEQ multiplex PCR was the method, and the copy in TCRdb shows in-frame clones only, minus some. The table shows fewer than 90,000 clones, with just under 80% occurring only once. This specimen comes from a study of cytomegalovirus exposure and HLA in healthy donors. General study findings and limits: Rare TCR sequences predominated, though certain public TCRs were found in many donors.

The sequenced sample was PBMCs. The J gene is TRBJ2-5, the V gene TRBV7-9, with D perhaps matching TRBD1 (6 bases). This TCR came from a male donor in good health and CMV-seropositive. The CDR3 sequence: CASSPSTGGETQYF. Here the CDR3 DNA reads TGTGCCAGCAGCCCTTCGACAGGCGGCGAGACCCAGTACTTC.